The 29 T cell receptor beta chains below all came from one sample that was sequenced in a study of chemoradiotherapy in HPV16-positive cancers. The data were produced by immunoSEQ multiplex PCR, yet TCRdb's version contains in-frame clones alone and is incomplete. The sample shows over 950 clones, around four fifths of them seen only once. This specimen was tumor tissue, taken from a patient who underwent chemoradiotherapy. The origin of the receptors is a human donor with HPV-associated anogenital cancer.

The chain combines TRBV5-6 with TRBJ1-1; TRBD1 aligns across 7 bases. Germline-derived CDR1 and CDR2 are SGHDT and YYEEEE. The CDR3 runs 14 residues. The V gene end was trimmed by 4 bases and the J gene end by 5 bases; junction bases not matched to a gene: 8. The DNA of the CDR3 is TGTGCCAGCAGCCCCAAGGGGGCTCGGACTGAAGCTTTCTTT. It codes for CASSPKGARTEAFF.

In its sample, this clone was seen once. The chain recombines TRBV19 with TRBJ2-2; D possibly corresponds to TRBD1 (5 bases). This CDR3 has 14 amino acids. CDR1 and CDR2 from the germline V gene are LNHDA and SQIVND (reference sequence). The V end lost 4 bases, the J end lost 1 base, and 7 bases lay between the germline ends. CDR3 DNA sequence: TGTGCCAGTAGTACTCAGGGGAACACCGGGGAGCTGTTTTTT. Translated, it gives CASSTQGNTGELFF.

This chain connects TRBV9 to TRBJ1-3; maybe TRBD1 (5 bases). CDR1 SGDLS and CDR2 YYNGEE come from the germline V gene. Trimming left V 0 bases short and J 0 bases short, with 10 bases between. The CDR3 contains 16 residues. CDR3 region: CASSVGGRFSGNTIYF. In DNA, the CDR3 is TGTGCCAGCAGCGTAGGGGGCAGGTTCTCTGGAAACACCATATATTTT.

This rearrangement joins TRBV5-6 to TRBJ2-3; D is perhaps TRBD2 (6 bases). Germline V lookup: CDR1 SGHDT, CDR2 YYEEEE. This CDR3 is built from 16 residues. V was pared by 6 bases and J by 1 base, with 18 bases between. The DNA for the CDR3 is TGTGCCAGCAATCTACGACGGGGGAGTGGCACAGATACGCAGTATTTT. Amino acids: CASNLRRGSGTDTQYF.

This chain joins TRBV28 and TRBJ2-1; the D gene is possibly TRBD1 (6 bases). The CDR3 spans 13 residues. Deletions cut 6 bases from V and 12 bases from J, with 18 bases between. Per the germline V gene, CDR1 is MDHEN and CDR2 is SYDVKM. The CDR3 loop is CASRSTGSVLQFF. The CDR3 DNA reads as TGTGCCAGCAGGTCCACAGGGTCGGTTCTGCAGTTCTTC. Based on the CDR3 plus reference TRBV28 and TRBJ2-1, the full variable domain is DVKVTQSSRYLVKRTGEKVFLECVQDMDHENMFWYRQDPGLGLRLIYFSYDVKMKEKGDIPEGYSVSREKKERFSLILESASTNQTSMYLCASRSTGSVLQFFGPGTRLTVL.

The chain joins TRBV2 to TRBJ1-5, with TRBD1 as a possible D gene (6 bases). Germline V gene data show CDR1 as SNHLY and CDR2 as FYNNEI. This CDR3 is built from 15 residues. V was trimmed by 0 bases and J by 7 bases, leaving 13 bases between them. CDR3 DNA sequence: TGTGCCAGCAGTGAAGCCCGGGGGGCAGGGCAGCCCCAGCATTTT. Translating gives CASSEARGAGQPQHF.

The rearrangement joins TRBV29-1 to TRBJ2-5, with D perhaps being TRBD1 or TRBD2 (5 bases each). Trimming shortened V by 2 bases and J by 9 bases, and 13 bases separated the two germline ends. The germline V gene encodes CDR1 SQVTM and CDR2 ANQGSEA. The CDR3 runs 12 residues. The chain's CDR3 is CSVEPPGRAQYF. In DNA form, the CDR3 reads TGCAGCGTTGAACCGCCAGGGCGGGCCCAGTACTTC.

The CDR3 coding sequence is TGTGCCAGCAGTCGTAATAGGGGAGGTGAGCAGTTCTTC. Amino acid sequence: CASSRNRGGEQFF. The rearrangement uses TRBV28 and TRBJ2-1; a weak D match, TRBD2 (6 bases). The V end was cut by 5 bases, the J end by 9 bases, with 14 bases between. The CDR3 is 13 amino acids. From germline, CDR1 is MDHEN and CDR2 SYDVKM.

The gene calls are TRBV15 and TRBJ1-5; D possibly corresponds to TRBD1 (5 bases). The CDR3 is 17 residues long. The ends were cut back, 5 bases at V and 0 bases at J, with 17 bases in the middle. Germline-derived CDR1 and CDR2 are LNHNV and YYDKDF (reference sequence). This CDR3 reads CATSPRGVGYSNQPQHF. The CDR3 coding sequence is TGTGCCACCAGCCCGAGGGGAGTGGGGTATAGCAATCAGCCCCAGCATTTT.

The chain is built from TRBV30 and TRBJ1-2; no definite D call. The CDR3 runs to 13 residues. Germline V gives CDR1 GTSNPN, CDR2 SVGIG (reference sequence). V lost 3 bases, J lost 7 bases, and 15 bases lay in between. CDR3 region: CAWSLLAGVGYTF. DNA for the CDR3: TGTGCCTGGAGCCTCTTGGCCGGGGTTGGCTACACCTTC.

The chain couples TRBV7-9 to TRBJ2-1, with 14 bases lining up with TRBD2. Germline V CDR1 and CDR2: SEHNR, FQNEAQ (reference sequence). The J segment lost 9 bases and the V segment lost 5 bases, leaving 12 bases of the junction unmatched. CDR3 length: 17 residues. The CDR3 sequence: CASSTGTSGRGKGEQFF. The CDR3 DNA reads TGTGCCAGCAGCACCGGGACTAGCGGGAGAGGTAAAGGTGAGCAGTTCTTC.

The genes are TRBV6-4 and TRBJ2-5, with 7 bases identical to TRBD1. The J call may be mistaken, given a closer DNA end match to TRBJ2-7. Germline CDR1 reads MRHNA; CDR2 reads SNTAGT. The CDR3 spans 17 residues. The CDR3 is CASSDSVGTVDFYEQYF. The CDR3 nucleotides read TGTGCCAGCAGTGACTCGGTAGGGACAGTAGATTTCTACGAGCAGTACTTC.

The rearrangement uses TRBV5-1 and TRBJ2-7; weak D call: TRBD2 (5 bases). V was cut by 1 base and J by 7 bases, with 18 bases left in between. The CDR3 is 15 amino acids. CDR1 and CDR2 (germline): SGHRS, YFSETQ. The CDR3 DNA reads TGCGCCAGCAGCTTGTCCGGACGGGGAACGTGGGAGCAGTACTTC. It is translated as CASSLSGRGTWEQYF. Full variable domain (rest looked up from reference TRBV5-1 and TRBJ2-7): KAGVTQTPRYLIKTRGQQVTLSCSPISGHRSVSWYQQTPGQGLQFLFEYFSETQRNKGNFPGRFSGRQFSNSRSEMNVSTLELGDSALYLCASSLSGRGTWEQYFGPGTRLTVT.

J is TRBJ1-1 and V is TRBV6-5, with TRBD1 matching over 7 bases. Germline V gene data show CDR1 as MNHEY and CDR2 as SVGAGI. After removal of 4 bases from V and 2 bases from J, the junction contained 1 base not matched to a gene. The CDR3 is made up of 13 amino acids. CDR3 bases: TGTGCCAGCAGTTGGGACAGAAACACTGAAGCTTTCTTT. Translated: CASSWDRNTEAFF.

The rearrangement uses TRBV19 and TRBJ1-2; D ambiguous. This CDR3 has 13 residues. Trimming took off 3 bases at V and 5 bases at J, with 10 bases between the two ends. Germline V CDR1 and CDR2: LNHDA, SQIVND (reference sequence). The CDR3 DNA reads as TGTGCCAGTAGTATCGCCCCGGGGTATGGCTACACCTTC. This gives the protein CASSIAPGYGYTF.

The CDR3 bases are TGTGCCAGCACCCTAGCGTACACAGGGAGCTATGGCTACACCTTC. Protein product: CASTLAYTGSYGYTF. The rearrangement uses TRBV6-1 and TRBJ1-2; D may be TRBD1 (6 bases). The CDR3 spans 15 residues. Germline loops: CDR1 MNHNS, CDR2 SASEGT. V dropped 7 bases and J dropped 4 bases, with 19 bases sitting between them.

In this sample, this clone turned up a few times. The DNA for the CDR3 is TGTGCCAGCAGCCCTACCAGCCTCGGAAAGACCTATGGCTACACCTTC. Amino acid sequence: CASSPTSLGKTYGYTF. The gene calls are TRBV11-3 and TRBJ1-2; no clear D. The CDR3 is 16 residues long. In germline, CDR1 is SGHNT, CDR2 YENEEA. Trimming left V 5 bases short and J 4 bases short, with 20 bases between.

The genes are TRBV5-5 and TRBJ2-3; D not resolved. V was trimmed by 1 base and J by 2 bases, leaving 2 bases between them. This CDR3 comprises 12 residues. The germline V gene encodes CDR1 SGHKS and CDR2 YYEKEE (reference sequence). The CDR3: CASSLPTDTQYF. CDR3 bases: TGTGCCAGCAGCTTGCCCACAGATACGCAGTATTTT.

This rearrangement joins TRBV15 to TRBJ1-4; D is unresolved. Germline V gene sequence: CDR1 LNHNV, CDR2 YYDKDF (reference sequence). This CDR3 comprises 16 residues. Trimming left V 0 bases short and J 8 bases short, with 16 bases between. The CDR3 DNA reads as TGTGCCACCAGCAGAGATATGGACTGGCCCAGGGAAAAACTGTTTTTT. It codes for CATSRDMDWPREKLFF.

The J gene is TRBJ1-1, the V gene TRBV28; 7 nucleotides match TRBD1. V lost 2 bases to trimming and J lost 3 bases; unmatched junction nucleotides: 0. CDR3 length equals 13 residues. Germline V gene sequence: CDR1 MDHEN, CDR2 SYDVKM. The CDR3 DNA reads TGTGCCAGCAGTTTACAGGGGGACACTGAAGCTTTCTTT. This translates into CASSLQGDTEAFF.

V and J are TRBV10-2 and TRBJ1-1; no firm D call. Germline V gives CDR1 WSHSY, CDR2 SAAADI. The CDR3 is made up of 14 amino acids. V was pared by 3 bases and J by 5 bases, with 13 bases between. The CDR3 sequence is CASSDFPSQTEAFF. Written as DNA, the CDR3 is TGCGCCAGCAGTGACTTCCCCTCGCAGACTGAAGCTTTCTTT.

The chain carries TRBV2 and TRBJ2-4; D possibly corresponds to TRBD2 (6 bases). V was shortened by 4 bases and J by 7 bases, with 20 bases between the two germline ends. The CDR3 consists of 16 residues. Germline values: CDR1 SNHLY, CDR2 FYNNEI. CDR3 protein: CASSGSGTPEGNIQYF. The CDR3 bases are TGTGCCAGCAGTGGGTCCGGGACCCCGGAGGGCAACATTCAGTACTTC.

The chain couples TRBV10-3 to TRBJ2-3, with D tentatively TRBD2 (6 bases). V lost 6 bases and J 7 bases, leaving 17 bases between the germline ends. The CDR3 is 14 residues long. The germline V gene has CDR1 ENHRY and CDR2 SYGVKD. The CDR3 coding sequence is TGTGCCATCAGCCGGACGGAGGGCCCAAATACGCAGTATTTT. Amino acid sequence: CAISRTEGPNTQYF.

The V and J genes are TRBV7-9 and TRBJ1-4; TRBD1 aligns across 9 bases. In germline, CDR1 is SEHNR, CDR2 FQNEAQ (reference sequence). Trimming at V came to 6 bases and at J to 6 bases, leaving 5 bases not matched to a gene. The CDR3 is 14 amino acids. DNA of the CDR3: TGTGCCAGCAGGCCGAGGACAGGGGATGAAAAACTGTTTTTT. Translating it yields CASRPRTGDEKLFF.

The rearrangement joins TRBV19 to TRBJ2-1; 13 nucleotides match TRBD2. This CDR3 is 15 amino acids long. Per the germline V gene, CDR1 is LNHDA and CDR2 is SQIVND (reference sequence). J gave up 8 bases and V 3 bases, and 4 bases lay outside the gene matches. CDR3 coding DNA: TGTGCCAGTAGTATCGGACTAGCGGGAGTCGATGAGCAGTTCTTC. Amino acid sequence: CASSIGLAGVDEQFF.

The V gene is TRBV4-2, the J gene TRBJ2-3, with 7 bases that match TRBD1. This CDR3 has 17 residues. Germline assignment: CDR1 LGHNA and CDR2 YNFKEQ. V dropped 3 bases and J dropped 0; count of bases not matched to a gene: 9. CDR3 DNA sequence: TGTGCCAGCAGCCACAGTTATGGGACAGCTAGCACAGATACGCAGTATTTT. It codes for CASSHSYGTASTDTQYF.

CDR3 loop: CARGSDPIGLAFF. DNA of the CDR3: TGTGCCAGAGGAAGCGACCCTATCGGCCTAGCTTTCTTT. The chain carries TRBV2 and TRBJ1-1, with D unresolved. The CDR3 is 13 residues long. The germline V gene encodes CDR1 SNHLY and CDR2 FYNNEI. Trimming removed 9 bases from V and 10 bases from J, with 21 bases in between.

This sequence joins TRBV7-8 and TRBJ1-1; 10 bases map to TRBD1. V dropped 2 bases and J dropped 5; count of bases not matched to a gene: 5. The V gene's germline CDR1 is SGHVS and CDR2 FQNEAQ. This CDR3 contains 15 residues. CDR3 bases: TGTGCCAGCAGCTTATGGACAGGGGGTGGGACTGAAGCTTTCTTT. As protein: CASSLWTGGGTEAFF. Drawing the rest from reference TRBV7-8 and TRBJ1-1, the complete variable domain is GAGVSQSPRYKVAKRGQDVALRCDPISGHVSLFWYQQALGQGPEFLTYFQNEAQLDKSGLPSDRFFAERPEGSVSTLKIQRTQQEDSAVYLCASSLWTGGGTEAFFGQGTRLTVV.

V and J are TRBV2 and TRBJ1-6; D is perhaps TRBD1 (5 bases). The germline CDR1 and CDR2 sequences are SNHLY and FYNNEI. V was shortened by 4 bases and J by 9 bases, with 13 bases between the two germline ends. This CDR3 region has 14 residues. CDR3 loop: CASSAGRVGSPLHF. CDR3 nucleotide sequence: TGTGCCAGCAGTGCTGGCAGGGTCGGTTCACCCCTCCACTTT.